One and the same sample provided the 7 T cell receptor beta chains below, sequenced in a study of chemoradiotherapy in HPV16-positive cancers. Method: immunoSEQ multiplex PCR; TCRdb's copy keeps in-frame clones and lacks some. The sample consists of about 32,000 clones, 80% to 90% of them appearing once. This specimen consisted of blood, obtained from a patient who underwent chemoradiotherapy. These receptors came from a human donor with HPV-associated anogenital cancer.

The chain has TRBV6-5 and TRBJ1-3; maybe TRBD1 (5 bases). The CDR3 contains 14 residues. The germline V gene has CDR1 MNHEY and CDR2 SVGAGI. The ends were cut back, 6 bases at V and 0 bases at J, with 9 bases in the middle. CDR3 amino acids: CASRQGYSGNTIYF. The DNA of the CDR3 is TGTGCCAGCAGGCAGGGCTACTCTGGAAACACCATATATTTT.

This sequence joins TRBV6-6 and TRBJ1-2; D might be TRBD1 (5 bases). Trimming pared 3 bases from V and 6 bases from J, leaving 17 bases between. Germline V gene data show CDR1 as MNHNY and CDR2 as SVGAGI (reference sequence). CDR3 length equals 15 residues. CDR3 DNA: TGTGCCAGCAGTTATTCCAAGACAGAAAGACATGGCTACACCTTC. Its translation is CASSYSKTERHGYTF.

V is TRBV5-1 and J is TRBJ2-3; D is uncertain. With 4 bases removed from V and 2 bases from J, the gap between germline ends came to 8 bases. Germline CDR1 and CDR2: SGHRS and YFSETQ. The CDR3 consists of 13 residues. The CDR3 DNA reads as TGCGCCAGCAGCGCCCCTGTCACAGATACGCAGTATTTT. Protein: CASSAPVTDTQYF. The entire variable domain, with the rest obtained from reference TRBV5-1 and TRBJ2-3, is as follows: KAGVTQTPRYLIKTRGQQVTLSCSPISGHRSVSWYQQTPGQGLQFLFEYFSETQRNKGNFPGRFSGRQFSNSRSEMNVSTLELGDSALYLCASSAPVTDTQYFGPGTRLTVL.

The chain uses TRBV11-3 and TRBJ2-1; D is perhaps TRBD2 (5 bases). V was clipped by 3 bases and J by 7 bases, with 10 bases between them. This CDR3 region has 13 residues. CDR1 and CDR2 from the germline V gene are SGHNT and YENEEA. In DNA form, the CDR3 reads TGTGCCAGCAGCTTCGGGGAAAGAAATGAGCAGTTCTTC. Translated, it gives CASSFGERNEQFF.

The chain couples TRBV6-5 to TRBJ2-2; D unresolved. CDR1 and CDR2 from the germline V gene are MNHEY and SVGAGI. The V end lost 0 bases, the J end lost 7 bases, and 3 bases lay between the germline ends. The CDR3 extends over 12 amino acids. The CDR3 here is CASSYSRGELFF. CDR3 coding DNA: TGTGCCAGCAGTTACTCTCGCGGGGAGCTGTTTTTT.

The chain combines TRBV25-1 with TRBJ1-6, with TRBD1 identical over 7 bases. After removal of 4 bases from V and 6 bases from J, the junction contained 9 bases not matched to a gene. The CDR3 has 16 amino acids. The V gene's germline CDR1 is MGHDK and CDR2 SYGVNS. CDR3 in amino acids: CASSGRSGGFNSPLHF. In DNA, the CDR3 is TGTGCCAGCAGTGGGCGATCAGGGGGATTTAATTCACCCCTCCACTTT.

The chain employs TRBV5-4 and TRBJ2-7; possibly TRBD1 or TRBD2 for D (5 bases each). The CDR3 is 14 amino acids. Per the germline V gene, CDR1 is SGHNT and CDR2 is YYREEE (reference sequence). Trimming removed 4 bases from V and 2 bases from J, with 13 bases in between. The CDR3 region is CASSASGTAYEQYF. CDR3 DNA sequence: TGTGCCAGCAGCGCTTCCGGGACCGCCTACGAGCAGTACTTC.